This entry describes one T cell receptor (beta chain). Treatment in this sample: around 19 received Ad26.COV2.S at low or high dose, single or two shots; roughly 5 received placebo; per-sample allocation not given. Collection of samples fell on day 63 after the first vaccine or placebo injection. Adults aged 18-55 years in Boston included the donor. The record originates from a study of Ad26.COV2.S vaccination and SARS-CoV-2 variants. From germline, CDR1 is LNHNV and CDR2 YYDKDF (reference sequence). The CDR3 consists of 16 residues. After removal of 1 base from V and 3 bases from J, the junction contained 5 bases not matched to a gene. TCRdb keeps only in-frame clones here, not all; method: immunoSEQ multiplex PCR. The table lists about 320,000 clones, about 86% of them singletons.

The receptor's source is a person between 18 and 59 years old who received the Ad26.COV2.S COVID-19 vaccine or a placebo. The sequencing here drew on peripheral blood, taken in a trial of Ad26.COV2.S vaccine versus placebo. The chain has TRBV15 and TRBJ1-3, with 8 bases identical to TRBD1. CDR3 bases: TGTGCCACCAGCAGAGGCAGGGGGCTGGATGGAAACACCATATATTTT. Protein product: CATSRGRGLDGNTIYF.